The rows below give T cell receptor beta chains drawn from one sample of a study of blood T cell repertoires in COVID-19. Some clones are missing from TCRdb's copy, which holds only in-frame ones; the method was immunoSEQ multiplex PCR. The sample yields some 700,000 clones, just under 90% seen once. The sample taken for sequencing was peripheral blood. These TCRs come from a woman between 18 and 29 years old with acute or convalescent COVID-19. Both conserved end residues are part of each CDR3. D genes are given only for firm matches.

d_call: -; v_call: TRBV7-2; cdr3_aa: CASTPGGALFYGYTF
d_call: TRBD2; v_call: TRBV6-6; cdr3_aa: CASSRPLAGPHYEQYF
d_call: TRBD2; v_call: TRBV7-2; cdr3_aa: CASGRTGTSYEQFF
d_call: TRBD2; v_call: TRBV4-2; cdr3_aa: CASSQFVAGYTSTDTQYF
d_call: -; v_call: TRBV2; cdr3_aa: CASSEVNRLNQPQHF
d_call: -; v_call: TRBV4-2; cdr3_aa: CASSQDTARGRNEQYF
d_call: TRBD1; v_call: TRBV5-8; cdr3_aa: CASSARDRGSQPQHF
d_call: TRBD1; v_call: TRBV12-3/TRBV12-4; cdr3_aa: CATGTANTEAFF
d_call: -; v_call: TRBV7-9; cdr3_aa: CASSRPESGLYGYTF
d_call: -; v_call: TRBV27; cdr3_aa: CASSNRVNYGYTF
d_call: TRBD1; v_call: TRBV27; cdr3_aa: CASSSISDRGVDTQYF
d_call: -; v_call: TRBV19; cdr3_aa: CASSIGGLAPLEQYF
d_call: -; v_call: TRBV7-2; cdr3_aa: CASSPLTGRRNTIYF
d_call: -; v_call: TRBV12-3/TRBV12-4; cdr3_aa: CATSLDRILQQYF
d_call: -; v_call: TRBV5-6; cdr3_aa: CASSLLGDTRMNTEAFF
d_call: -; v_call: TRBV6-5; cdr3_aa: CASSQDINSPLHF
d_call: -; v_call: TRBV5-4; cdr3_aa: CASSVPGLPLGRETQYF
d_call: -; v_call: TRBV4-3; cdr3_aa: CASSQGPPGDIQYF
d_call: TRBD1; v_call: TRBV6-1; cdr3_aa: CASSVDREVELWGYTF
d_call: -; v_call: TRBV12-3/TRBV12-4; cdr3_aa: CASSEGGVEQFF
d_call: -; v_call: TRBV24-1; cdr3_aa: CATSDLDRGPYNEQFF
d_call: -; v_call: TRBV19; cdr3_aa: CASSIARGLNTEAFF
d_call: -; v_call: TRBV28; cdr3_aa: CASIQNEKLFF
d_call: TRBD1; v_call: TRBV4-3; cdr3_aa: CASSRGGGDEKLFF
d_call: TRBD1; v_call: TRBV19; cdr3_aa: CASSMDGTGKGNQPQHF
d_call: TRBD1; v_call: TRBV7-2; cdr3_aa: CASSFGTGGTYEQYF
d_call: -; v_call: TRBV27; cdr3_aa: CASSLSFLVTTYEQYF
d_call: TRBD1; v_call: TRBV27; cdr3_aa: CASSPRRRTGPYNSPLHF
d_call: -; v_call: TRBV4-1; cdr3_aa: CASSQGRAYEQYF
d_call: TRBD1; v_call: TRBV4-1; cdr3_aa: CASSQSSSTGDEQYF
d_call: TRBD2; v_call: TRBV30; cdr3_aa: CAWSVLAGVLGNEQFF
d_call: TRBD1; v_call: TRBV7-9; cdr3_aa: CASSSRQGPNYGYTF
d_call: -; v_call: TRBV10-2; cdr3_aa: CASSAFQGTSYGYTF
d_call: -; v_call: TRBV7-2; cdr3_aa: CASWHWPSGNTIYF
d_call: TRBD1; v_call: TRBV5-1; cdr3_aa: CASSFQGGTEAFF
d_call: -; v_call: TRBV19; cdr3_aa: CASSIRRTVTDTQYF
d_call: TRBD1; v_call: TRBV25-1; cdr3_aa: CASSTPTGSPNNEQFF
d_call: -; v_call: TRBV19; cdr3_aa: CASSIDQGTKNIQYF
d_call: TRBD1; v_call: TRBV5-1; cdr3_aa: CASSLQGASYEQYF
d_call: -; v_call: TRBV27; cdr3_aa: CASSFRGYEQYF
d_call: -; v_call: TRBV7-9; cdr3_aa: CASSLEALSNYGYTF
d_call: -; v_call: TRBV9; cdr3_aa: CASSVVDFYTDTQYF
d_call: TRBD1; v_call: TRBV5-1; cdr3_aa: CATQSPGGHTGELFF
d_call: TRBD1; v_call: TRBV19; cdr3_aa: CASSIDGTGVGYTF
d_call: -; v_call: TRBV9; cdr3_aa: CASSASGYNEQFF
d_call: -; v_call: TRBV7-2; cdr3_aa: CASSRDGNYGYTF
d_call: TRBD1; v_call: TRBV28; cdr3_aa: CASSTTGGIGYGYTF
d_call: TRBD1; v_call: TRBV19; cdr3_aa: CASFPRTGENYGYTF
d_call: TRBD2; v_call: TRBV27; cdr3_aa: CASSSGTSLSGEQFF
d_call: TRBD1; v_call: TRBV9; cdr3_aa: CASSVDRNYGYTF
d_call: -; v_call: TRBV18; cdr3_aa: CASSPGQTSGNTIYF
d_call: TRBD1; v_call: TRBV6-5; cdr3_aa: CASSFLGQNYGYTF
d_call: -; v_call: TRBV6-2/TRBV6-3; cdr3_aa: CASSYSPDSSQSIAFF
d_call: -; v_call: TRBV10-1; cdr3_aa: CASRPTVGNQPQHF
d_call: -; v_call: TRBV6-5; cdr3_aa: CASSLISGTKNTEAFF
d_call: TRBD2; v_call: TRBV9; cdr3_aa: CASSVVSGGEQYF
d_call: -; v_call: TRBV5-8; cdr3_aa: CASRITTGNQETQYF
d_call: TRBD1; v_call: TRBV10-3; cdr3_aa: CAISVGGTGGALNTEAFF